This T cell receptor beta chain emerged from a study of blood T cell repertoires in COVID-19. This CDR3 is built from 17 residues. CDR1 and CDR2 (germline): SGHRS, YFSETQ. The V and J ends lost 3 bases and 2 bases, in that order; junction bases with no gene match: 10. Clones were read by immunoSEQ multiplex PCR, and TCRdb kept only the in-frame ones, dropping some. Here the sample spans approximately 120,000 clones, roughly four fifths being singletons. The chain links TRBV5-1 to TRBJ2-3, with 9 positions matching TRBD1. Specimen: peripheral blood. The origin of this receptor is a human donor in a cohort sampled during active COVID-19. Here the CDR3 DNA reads TGCGCCAGCAGCTCGAAACCGGGACAGGGAAACACAGATACGCAGTATTTT. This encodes CASSSKPGQGNTDTQYF.